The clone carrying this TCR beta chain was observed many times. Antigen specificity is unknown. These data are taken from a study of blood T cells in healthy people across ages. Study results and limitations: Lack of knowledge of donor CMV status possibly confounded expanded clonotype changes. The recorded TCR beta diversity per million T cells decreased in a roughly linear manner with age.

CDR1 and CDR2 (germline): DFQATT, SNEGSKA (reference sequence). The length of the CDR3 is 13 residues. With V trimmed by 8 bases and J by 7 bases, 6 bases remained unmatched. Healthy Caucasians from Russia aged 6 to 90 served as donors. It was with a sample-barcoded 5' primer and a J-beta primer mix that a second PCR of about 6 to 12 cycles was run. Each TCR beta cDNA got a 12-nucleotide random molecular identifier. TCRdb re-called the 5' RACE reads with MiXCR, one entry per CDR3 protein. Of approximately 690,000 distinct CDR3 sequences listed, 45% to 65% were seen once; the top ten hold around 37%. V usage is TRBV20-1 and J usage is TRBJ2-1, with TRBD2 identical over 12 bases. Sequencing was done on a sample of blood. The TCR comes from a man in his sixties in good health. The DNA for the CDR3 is TGCAGTTTAGCCCTAGCGGGGGGGAATGAGCAGTTCTTC. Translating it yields CSLALAGGNEQFF.